The 6 T cell receptor beta chains below come from one sample, sequenced in a study of cytomegalovirus exposure and HLA in healthy donors. Both 60 Vbeta primers and 13 Jbeta primers went into the PCR. Profiling relied on immunoSEQ multiplex PCR, and the TCRdb table lists in-frame clones only, not all of them. Among some 170,000 clones listed, roughly four fifths were seen once. Sequenced material: PBMCs. The source is a man aged 45-65 years in good health and CMV-seropositive.

This clone was counted between two and nine times. The V gene is TRBV19, the J gene TRBJ1-5; D is ambiguous. CDR3 size: 15 residues. Deletions cut 7 bases from V and 4 bases from J, with 17 bases between. The germline V gene encodes CDR1 LNHDA and CDR2 SQIVND (reference sequence). In nucleotides, the CDR3 is TGTGCCAGTAAGGCGGTCGGTCCGATTAATCAGCCCCAGCATTTT. This gives the protein CASKAVGPINQPQHF.

The chain employs TRBV5-1 and TRBJ2-1, with TRBD2 matching 10 bases. CDR3 length: 15 amino acids. The V gene end was trimmed by 3 bases and the J gene end by 6 bases; junction bases not matched to a gene: 6. Looked up from germline, CDR1 is SGHRS and CDR2 is YFSETQ. CDR3 DNA sequence: TGCGCCAGCAGCTCGGTACTAGCGGGGATCAATGAGCAGTTCTTC. This encodes CASSSVLAGINEQFF.

The chain uses TRBV7-9 and TRBJ2-5; possibly TRBD1 for D (6 bases). This CDR3 spans 15 amino acids. Germline V lookup: CDR1 SEHNR, CDR2 FQNEAQ (reference sequence). V was pared by 1 base and J by 4 bases, with 13 bases between. CDR3 sequence (DNA): TGTGCCAGCAGCTTAGGACAGGCTTGGGGAGAGACCCAGTACTTC. Residues: CASSLGQAWGETQYF.

This chain uses TRBV28 with TRBJ1-2; TRBD1 might be the D (6 bases). Germline V lookup: CDR1 MDHEN, CDR2 SYDVKM. This CDR3 contains 14 residues. Trimming pared 4 bases from V and 0 bases from J, leaving 9 bases between. CDR3 nucleotides: TGTGCCAGCAGTTGGACAGCGCCTAACTATGGCTACACCTTC. As protein: CASSWTAPNYGYTF.

The J gene is TRBJ2-7, the V gene TRBV10-1, with 8 nucleotides matching TRBD2. After removal of 2 bases from V and 0 bases from J, the junction contained 0 bases not matched to a gene. This CDR3 spans 14 amino acids. Germline loops: CDR1 WNHNN, CDR2 SYGVQD (reference sequence). The CDR3 is CASSESGSSYEQYF. As DNA, the CDR3 is TGCGCCAGCAGTGAGAGCGGGAGCTCCTACGAGCAGTACTTC.

The gene calls are TRBV5-6 and TRBJ1-2; 7 bases are a match to TRBD1. V trimming: 0 bases; J trimming: 4 bases; junction bases outside the gene matches: 3. CDR1 and CDR2 (germline): SGHDT, YYEEEE. The length of the CDR3 is 14 residues. CDR3 coding DNA: TGTGCCAGCAGCTTGGGACAGGGAACCTATGGCTACACCTTC. Protein product: CASSLGQGTYGYTF.